This TCR beta chain was sequenced in a study of cytomegalovirus exposure and HLA in healthy donors. Germline loops: CDR1 SGHTA, CDR2 FQGTGA. Deletions cut 5 bases from V and 3 bases from J, with 7 bases between. This CDR3 is 13 amino acids long. The primer mix had 60 Vbeta and 13 Jbeta primers. TCRdb's copy holds only in-frame clones and misses some; the assay was immunoSEQ multiplex PCR. The sample carries some 140,000 clones, roughly two thirds recorded once. This sequence originates from a woman aged 40 to 55 in good health and CMV-seronegative. The chain couples TRBV7-3 to TRBJ2-2; D is uncertain. Sequencing was performed on PBMCs. CDR3 residues: CASSRGYTGELFF. CDR3 in DNA: TGTGCCAGCAGCCGCGGATACACCGGGGAGCTGTTTTTT.